Following are 14 T cell receptor beta chains from one sample sequenced in a study of T cells in women clearing cervical HPV infection. Assay used: immunoSEQ multiplex PCR; TCRdb lists only in-frame clones, some missing. The sample yields fewer than 40,000 clones, of which the top ten take up about 7%. Sequencing was performed on blood buffy coat. These receptors were taken from a woman aged 18 to 75 with a cervical HPV16 infection that either progressed to CIN3+ or cleared (not recorded which).

Points on this clone: From the germline J gene comes the end of the CDR3, since the read stops 3 residues before it. J is TRBJ2-7 and V is TRBV5-1, with TRBD1 identical over 7 bases. Trimming at V came to 3 bases and at J to 3 bases, leaving 6 bases not matched to a gene. Per germline, CDR1 SGHRS and CDR2 YFSETQ. CDR3 length: 14 amino acids. The CDR3 is CASSSGQDFYEQYF. The part of the CDR3 DNA that was read is TGCGCCAGCAGCTCCGGACAGGATTTCTACGAG.

On this clone: Sequencing ends 3 residues short of the CDR3 end; the germline J gene provides the rest. The chain links TRBV20-1 to TRBJ2-3, with 7 bases that match TRBD2. The CDR3 covers 13 residues. Per the germline V gene, CDR1 is DFQATT and CDR2 is SNEGSKA (reference sequence). J was trimmed by 5 bases and V by 6 bases; bases with no gene match: 8. The chain's CDR3 is CSAATGGRDTQYF. The covered CDR3 bases are TGCAGTGCCGCGACCGGGGGGAGAGATACG.

Turning to this clone: The read ends 3 residues before the CDR3 terminus; that terminus is restored from the germline J gene. V and J are TRBV6-1 and TRBJ1-4, with D uncertain. This CDR3 is built from 14 residues. V lost 4 bases to trimming and J lost 8 bases, with 14 bases between them. In germline, CDR1 is MNHNS, CDR2 SASEGT. CDR3 DNA, as far as it was read: TGTGCCAGCAGTGGAGGGCCAGAAGGGGAAAAA. Encoded protein: CASSGGPEGEK. The full-length CDR3 reads as CASSGGPEGEKLFF.

Concerning this clone itself: The read ends 3 residues early relative to the CDR3; the germline J gene fills the gap. J is TRBJ2-7 and V is TRBV2, with D maybe TRBD2 (5 bases). The CDR3 consists of 15 residues. V dropped 3 bases and J dropped 1 base, with 13 bases sitting between them. Germline values: CDR1 SNHLY, CDR2 FYNNEI. The CDR3 loop is CASSDPRRTSYEQYF. The part of the CDR3 DNA that was read is TGTGCCAGCAGTGACCCCAGGAGGACTTCCTACGAG.

Comments on this clone: The read comes to an end 3 residues before the CDR3 does, leaving the germline J gene to fill in the end. The chain recombines TRBV7-2 with TRBJ1-1; TRBD1 is a possible D gene (6 bases). This CDR3 region has 14 residues. Trimming took off 1 base at V and 6 bases at J, with 12 bases between the two ends. In germline, CDR1 is SGHTA, CDR2 FQGNSA. CDR3: CASSLETGRPEAFF. The sequenced part of the CDR3 DNA is TGTGCCAGCAGCTTAGAGACAGGCAGGCCTGAA.

To note about this clone: The read ends 3 residues before the CDR3 terminus; that terminus is restored from the germline J gene. The chain carries TRBV12-3 or TRBV12-4 and TRBJ1-2, with D uncertain. The length of the CDR3 is 13 residues. Trimming stripped 7 bases from V and 7 bases from J, with 16 bases between. The covered CDR3 bases are TGTGCCAGCACCACCGGAAGATCTAGTGGC. Translating gives CASTTGRSSG. The complete CDR3 reads CASTTGRSSGYTF.

A word on this clone: From the germline J gene comes the end of the CDR3, since the read stops 3 residues before it. This rearrangement joins TRBV6-4 to TRBJ1-6; maybe TRBD1 (6 bases). The germline V gene has CDR1 MRHNA and CDR2 SNTAGT. This CDR3 comprises 11 residues. V was clipped by 7 bases and J by 9 bases, with 7 bases between them. CDR3 DNA, as far as it was read: TGTGCCAGCACACAGGGTTCACCC. As protein: CASTQGSP. Given in full, the CDR3 is CASTQGSPLHF.

A remark on this clone: The read is 3 residues too short to cover the CDR3 end, so that end is filled in from the germline J gene. The rearrangement joins TRBV5-1 to TRBJ2-7; 9 bases match TRBD2. Germline assignment: CDR1 SGHRS and CDR2 YFSETQ. CDR3 size: 14 residues. Losses at the gene ends were 4 bases for V and 6 bases for J; bases not matched to a gene: 8. The CDR3 bases that were read are TGCGCCAGCAGCCCGGGACTAGCATCTCTCGAG. It is translated as CASSPGLASLE. The CDR3 in its entirety is CASSPGLASLEQYF. The full variable domain, in which reference TRBV5-1 and TRBJ2-7 provide the parts outside the CDR3, is KAGVTQTPRYLIKTRGQQVTLSCSPISGHRSVSWYQQTPGQGLQFLFEYFSETQRNKGNFPGRFSGRQFSNSRSEMNVSTLELGDSALYLCASSPGLASLEQYFGPGTRLTVT.

As for this clone: Read sequence stops 3 residues before the CDR3 end, and the germline J gene provides the missing end. The chain uses TRBV20-1 and TRBJ2-5; 8 bases align to TRBD2. Germline CDR1 is DFQATT and CDR2 is SNEGSKA (reference sequence). CDR3 length: 15 amino acids. Germline trimming cut 6 bases from V and 4 bases from J; bases unmatched to any gene: 13. CDR3 in amino acids: CSAGVSGVRGETQYF. The CDR3 DNA, read in part, is TGCAGTGCAGGGGTTAGCGGGGTTCGGGGAGAGACC.

About this clone: The read gets to within 3 residues of the CDR3 end, and the germline J gene fills in the rest. The genes are TRBV6-2 or TRBV6-3 and TRBJ1-5, with TRBD1 identical over 11 bases. After removal of 5 bases from V and 8 bases from J, the junction contained 8 bases not matched to a gene. This CDR3 spans 15 amino acids. Germline CDR1 and CDR2: MNHEY and SVGEGT. CDR3 sequence: CASSQGQGDSKPQHF. The part of the CDR3 DNA that was read is TGTGCCAGCAGTCAGGGACAGGGGGATAGCAAGCCC.

With regard to this clone: The read ends 3 residues shy of where the CDR3 ends; the end is completed using the germline J gene. The chain employs TRBV18 and TRBJ2-7; 7 bases match TRBD2. The CDR3 totals 15 residues. Unmatched junction bases numbered 6, after V lost 2 bases and J lost 2 bases. In germline, CDR1 is KGHSH, CDR2 LQKENI. CDR3 DNA, as far as it was read: TGTGCCAGCTCACCAATGACAGCGGGGACCTACGAG. Protein: CASSPMTAGTYE. The full CDR3 protein reads CASSPMTAGTYEQYF.

CDR3 bases read: TGTGCCAGCAGCTTCCTGCCTTCCTACGAC. Its protein product is CASSFLPSYD. The entire CDR3 protein is CASSFLPSYDYTF. The chain carries TRBV7-9 and TRBJ1-2; unclear D gene. The DNA ends 3 residues before the CDR3 does, and the rest of the CDR3 is filled in from the germline J gene. Germline V lookup: CDR1 SEHNR, CDR2 FQNEAQ (reference sequence). The CDR3 is 13 residues long.

Details on this clone: The read comes to an end 3 residues before the CDR3 does, leaving the germline J gene to fill in the end. V and J are TRBV7-2 and TRBJ2-3, with 11 bases matching TRBD1. In germline, CDR1 is SGHTA, CDR2 FQGNSA. The CDR3 has 15 residues. The chain's CDR3 is CASSLKRTGGQPQYF. Partial CDR3 DNA: TGTGCCAGCAGCCTTAAAAGGACAGGGGGCCAGCCG.

Of note for this clone: Coverage ceases 3 residues before the CDR3 finishes, and the germline J gene fills in the end. This chain joins TRBV13 and TRBJ1-2; 9 positions match TRBD1. J gave up 0 bases and V 4 bases, and 3 bases lay outside the gene matches. The CDR3 is made up of 15 amino acids. Per the germline V gene, CDR1 is PRHDT and CDR2 is FYEKMQ (reference sequence). CDR3 amino acids: CASSSRDRANYGYTF. CDR3 DNA, as far as it was read: TGTGCCAGCAGCTCGCGGGACAGGGCTAACTATGGC.